Listed here are 30 T cell receptor beta chains from one sample, sequenced in a study of early stage breast cancer tumors. Some clones are missing from TCRdb's copy, which holds only in-frame ones; the method was immunoSEQ multiplex PCR. The table lists roughly 14,000 clones, about 80% of them singletons, with about 7.4% in the top ten. The material sequenced was normal breast tissue next to the tumor. Receptors were obtained from a person aged 45-60 years with breast cancer.

The rearrangement links TRBV9 to TRBJ1-2, with a tentative D call TRBD1 (5 bases). Trimming shortened V by 6 bases and J by 7 bases, and 19 bases separated the two germline ends. The CDR3 length is 14 residues. Germline V lookup: CDR1 SGDLS, CDR2 YYNGEE. The CDR3 protein is CASTRGTGQGGYTF. Here the CDR3 DNA reads TGTGCCAGCACAAGAGGTACAGGTCAGGGTGGCTACACCTTC.

V usage is TRBV25-1 and J usage is TRBJ2-5; D unclear. CDR1 is MGHDK, CDR2 SYGVNS, per germline. CDR3 size: 14 residues. Deletions cut 2 bases from V and 4 bases from J, with 11 bases between. The CDR3 nucleotides are TGTGCCAGCAGTGAACCCAGCCTTCGAGAGACCCAGTACTTC. Translating it yields CASSEPSLRETQYF.

This clone was counted a few times. The gene calls are TRBV4-3 and TRBJ2-7, with D uncertain. V was pared by 4 bases and J by 0 bases, with 13 bases between. This CDR3 has 15 amino acids. Per germline, CDR1 LGHNA and CDR2 YSLEER. CDR3 residues: CASSPELGSSYEQYF. DNA of the CDR3: TGCGCCAGCAGCCCCGAATTGGGTAGCTCCTACGAGCAGTACTTC.

The genes are TRBV7-6 and TRBJ2-1; 9 positions match TRBD2. Germline V CDR1 and CDR2: SGHVS, FNYEAQ. J lost 3 bases, V lost 5 bases, and 8 bases had no gene match. This CDR3 spans 16 amino acids. The CDR3 nucleotides are TGTGCCAGCAGCACAATAGCGGGAGTCCTCTACAATGAGCAGTTCTTC. Protein sequence: CASSTIAGVLYNEQFF.

The rearrangement uses TRBV27 and TRBJ1-2; a possible D gene is TRBD1 (5 bases). CDR3 length: 11 residues. Trimming cost V 5 bases and J 12 bases, with 13 bases left between them. Germline loops: CDR1 MNHEY, CDR2 SMNVEV (reference sequence). For the CDR3, the DNA is TGTGCCAGCAGTCAAGGAGGGGCCCACACCTTC. Its protein is CASSQGGAHTF.

This clone was counted once. The chain uses TRBV6-6 and TRBJ1-3; TRBD1 matches 8 bases. Germline trimming cut 6 bases from V and 4 bases from J; bases unmatched to any gene: 2. In germline, CDR1 is MNHNY, CDR2 SVGAGI (reference sequence). This CDR3 is 13 amino acids long. CDR3 in DNA: TGTGCCAGCAGACCAGGGGGCGGAAACACCATATATTTT. As protein: CASRPGGGNTIYF.

This clone was seen a single time. The rearrangement links TRBV30 to TRBJ1-5, with D perhaps matching TRBD1 (6 bases). V lost 8 bases and J lost 6, with 17 bases in between. The CDR3 is made up of 13 amino acids. Germline lookup yields CDR1 GTSNPN and CDR2 SVGIG (reference sequence). In nucleotides, the CDR3 is TGTGCCGCCGATGTGGGGGCAAGTCAGCCCCAGCATTTT. It specifies CAADVGASQPQHF.

The chain recombines TRBV30 with TRBJ2-5; possibly TRBD2 for D (7 bases). Germline V gives CDR1 GTSNPN, CDR2 SVGIG (reference sequence). The CDR3 sequence is 12 residues long. V was shortened by 2 bases and J by 10 bases, with 14 bases between the two germline ends. The CDR3 DNA sequence: TGTGCCTGGAGTATCGGGGGGCTTGTCCAGTACTTC. Its protein product is CAWSIGGLVQYF. Drawing the rest from reference TRBV30 and TRBJ2-5, the complete variable domain is SQTIHQWPATLVQPVGSPLSLECTVEGTSNPNLYWYRQAAGRGLQLLFYSVGIGQISSEVPQNLSASRPQDRQFILSSKKLLLSDSGFYLCAWSIGGLVQYFGPGTRLLVL.

V and J are TRBV6-5 and TRBJ2-7; 8 bases are a match to TRBD1. Germline CDR1 reads MNHEY; CDR2 reads SVGAGI. The V gene end was trimmed by 8 bases and the J gene end by 6 bases; junction bases not matched to a gene: 6. The CDR3 runs 12 residues. This CDR3 is CASSDRGGEQYF. Written as DNA, the CDR3 is TGTGCCAGCTCCGACAGGGGAGGCGAGCAGTACTTC.

In this sample, this clone turned up once. V gene TRBV28 combines with J gene TRBJ1-1; no firm D call. V lost 7 bases, J lost 4 bases, and 7 bases lay in between. CDR3 size: 11 residues. Germline CDR1 and CDR2: MDHEN and SYDVKM. The CDR3 sequence: CASITSTEAFF. CDR3 DNA: TGTGCCAGCATAACAAGCACTGAAGCTTTCTTT.

The J gene is TRBJ2-1, the V gene TRBV9; maybe TRBD2 (6 bases). The V and J ends lost 4 bases and 0 bases respectively, with 8 bases between them. CDR1 is SGDLS and CDR2 is YYNGEE in the germline V gene. There are 14 residues in the CDR3. In DNA form, the CDR3 reads TGTGCCAGCAGCCGAGCGGGCTCCTACAATGAGCAGTTCTTC. This translates into CASSRAGSYNEQFF.

This clone occurred a few times. The rearrangement joins TRBV5-6 to TRBJ2-1; D is perhaps TRBD2 (6 bases). The V end lost 7 bases, the J end lost 1 base, and 18 bases lay between the germline ends. CDR1 is SGHDT and CDR2 is YYEEEE in the germline V gene. The CDR3 extends over 16 amino acids. CDR3 bases: TGTGCCAGCGACGGGACCGACGGGAGTTCCTACAATGAGCAGTTCTTC. This translates into CASDGTDGSSYNEQFF.

The rearrangement joins TRBV27 to TRBJ1-1, with D perhaps TRBD1 (5 bases). V was clipped by 1 base and J by 3 bases, with 9 bases between them. The CDR3 consists of 14 residues. Germline loops: CDR1 MNHEY, CDR2 SMNVEV (reference sequence). Here the CDR3 DNA reads TGTGCCAGCAGTTTATGGAGGGGCGACACTGAAGCTTTCTTT. This translates into CASSLWRGDTEAFF.

This CDR3 reads CASSRQWSDNEQFF. DNA of the CDR3: TGCGCCAGCAGCCGACAGTGGTCGGACAATGAGCAGTTCTTC. This sequence joins TRBV5-1 and TRBJ2-1; maybe TRBD1 (5 bases). V dropped 4 bases and J dropped 5 bases, with 13 bases sitting between them. This CDR3 region has 14 residues. Germline CDR1 reads SGHRS; CDR2 reads YFSETQ.

The count of this clone is one. The rearrangement joins TRBV5-1 to TRBJ1-1, with unresolved D. The CDR3 sequence is 13 residues long. Trimming took 5 bases from V and 0 from J, leaving 8 bases between them. In germline, CDR1 is SGHRS, CDR2 YFSETQ. CDR3 DNA sequence: TGCGCCAGCAGGCGAACGGTGAACACTGAAGCTTTCTTT. This sequence encodes CASRRTVNTEAFF.

CDR3 coding DNA: TGTGCCAGCAGCCCATTCGGGGGGCCTAATGAAAAACTGTTTTTT. It is translated as CASSPFGGPNEKLFF. J is TRBJ1-4 and V is TRBV7-9; TRBD1 is a possible D gene (6 bases). The CDR3 is made up of 15 amino acids. Trimming shortened V by 5 bases and J by 3 bases, and 13 bases separated the two germline ends. The germline CDR1 and CDR2 sequences are SEHNR and FQNEAQ (reference sequence).

This chain uses TRBV6-1 with TRBJ2-7; D call uncertain. With 4 bases removed from V and 6 bases from J, the gap between germline ends came to 7 bases. The CDR3 consists of 11 residues. From germline, CDR1 is MNHNS and CDR2 SASEGT. The CDR3 region is CASSASLEQYF. CDR3 nucleotides: TGTGCCAGCAGTGCCAGCCTCGAGCAGTACTTC.

The J gene is TRBJ2-7, the V gene TRBV15; D not certain. Germline CDR1 LNHNV, CDR2 YYDKDF (reference sequence). V was cut by 11 bases and J by 6 bases, with 17 bases left in between. CDR3 length: 12 residues. The CDR3 DNA reads TGTGCCGCCAAACCACGGGTGGGCGAGCAGTACTTC. Its protein product is CAAKPRVGEQYF.

The rearrangement joins TRBV5-1 to TRBJ2-7; 7 bases fit TRBD1. J was trimmed by 2 bases and V by 4 bases; bases with no gene match: 6. CDR3 length: 14 amino acids. Germline V gene sequence: CDR1 SGHRS, CDR2 YFSETQ. The CDR3 DNA sequence: TGCGCCAGCAGCCAACAGGGGTTTCCCTACGAGCAGTACTTC. Encoded protein: CASSQQGFPYEQYF.

This clone is a singleton in its sample. The CDR3 DNA reads as TGCGCCAGCAGCTCAGGAGTCGGACCCGGGGAGGAGACCCAGTACTTC. Translating gives CASSSGVGPGEETQYF. This chain joins TRBV5-1 and TRBJ2-5, with D perhaps TRBD2 (5 bases). Germline CDR1 and CDR2: SGHRS and YFSETQ. This CDR3 has 16 residues. The V gene lost 3 bases and the J gene lost 5 bases, with 20 bases spanning the gap.

The CDR3 sequence is CASSPRTSGRAAGELFF. CDR3 DNA: TGCGCCAGCAGCCCACGGACTAGCGGGAGGGCGGCCGGGGAGCTGTTTTTT. J is TRBJ2-2 and V is TRBV5-1, with TRBD2 matching 15 bases. The J segment lost 6 bases and the V segment lost 4 bases, leaving 7 bases of the junction unmatched. Germline loops: CDR1 SGHRS, CDR2 YFSETQ. The CDR3 is 17 amino acids. Filled out from reference TRBV5-1 and TRBJ2-2, the complete variable domain reads KAGVTQTPRYLIKTRGQQVTLSCSPISGHRSVSWYQQTPGQGLQFLFEYFSETQRNKGNFPGRFSGRQFSNSRSEMNVSTLELGDSALYLCASSPRTSGRAAGELFFGEGSRLTVL.

With respect to this clone: Mismatch with germline at one junction end may stem from a read error. The chain is built from TRBV5-4 and TRBJ1-2, with 8 bases identical to TRBD1. The CDR3 runs 16 residues. CDR1 SGHNT and CDR2 YYREEE come from the germline V gene (reference sequence). The DNA for the CDR3 is TGCGCCAGCAGCCAATCTCGGACAGGGCGACCCTATGGCTACACCTTC. Encoded protein: CASSQSRTGRPYGYTF.

This rearrangement joins TRBV7-3 to TRBJ2-1; 10 positions agree with TRBD2. The germline V gene has CDR1 SGHTA and CDR2 FQGTGA. V gave up 5 bases and J gave up 5 bases; unmatched junction bases: 9. This CDR3 is 16 amino acids long. For the CDR3, the DNA is TGTGCCAGCAGCCAAAAAGCGGGAGGGCCCCACAATGAGCAGTTCTTC. This translates into CASSQKAGGPHNEQFF.

Written as DNA, the CDR3 is TGTGCCAGCAGCTTACTTGCTAGCGGGGCCTACAATGAGCAGTTCTTC. Protein product: CASSLLASGAYNEQFF. The chain recombines TRBV7-3 with TRBJ2-1; 9 positions match TRBD2. Trimming cost V 2 bases and J 2 bases; bases outside gene matches: 4. This CDR3 region has 16 residues. From germline, CDR1 is SGHTA and CDR2 FQGTGA.

This clone was seen a handful of times. The chain joins TRBV6-5 to TRBJ2-7; 8 nucleotides agree with TRBD2. The CDR3 is 14 residues long. V was pared by 4 bases and J by 2 bases, with 4 bases of the junction left unmatched. From germline, CDR1 is MNHEY and CDR2 SVGAGI. The CDR3 loop reads CASSWSGGPYEQYF. CDR3 sequence (DNA): TGTGCCAGCAGTTGGAGCGGGGGACCCTACGAGCAGTACTTC.

CDR3 sequence reads: CASSAGQGREQYF. CDR3 nucleotide sequence: TGCGCCAGCAGCGCGGGACAGGGGCGCGAGCAGTACTTC. The J gene is TRBJ2-7, the V gene TRBV5-1; 10 bases line up with TRBD1. CDR3 size: 13 residues. With V trimmed by 4 bases and J by 6 bases, 4 bases remained unmatched. Germline V gene lookup returns CDR1 SGHRS and CDR2 YFSETQ.

The V call is TRBV18, the J call TRBJ2-3, with TRBD2 matching over 9 bases. Germline CDR1 KGHSH, CDR2 LQKENI. This CDR3 has 16 amino acids. The V gene end was trimmed by 5 bases and the J gene end by 4 bases; junction bases not matched to a gene: 10. The CDR3 here is CASSSISGRDADTQYF. The CDR3 DNA sequence: TGTGCCAGCTCATCGATTAGCGGGAGAGACGCAGATACGCAGTATTTT.

The V call is TRBV4-3, the J call TRBJ1-3; D is unclear. CDR1 is LGHNA and CDR2 is YSLEER in the germline V gene. The CDR3 extends over 15 amino acids. The V gene lost 0 bases and the J gene lost 3 bases, with 9 bases spanning the gap. The CDR3 sequence: CASSQEGTGGNTIYF. CDR3 nucleotides: TGCGCCAGCAGCCAAGAAGGTACGGGTGGAAACACCATATATTTT.

This sequence joins TRBV7-2 and TRBJ2-7; tentative D call: TRBD2 (5 bases). Per the germline V gene, CDR1 is SGHTA and CDR2 is FQGNSA. The CDR3 has 12 residues. Deletions cut 3 bases from V and 11 bases from J, with 14 bases between. The CDR3 bases are TGTGCCAGCAGCTTCTCCGGGGAAAAAAAGTACTTC. Amino acid sequence: CASSFSGEKKYF.

This clone was seen a few times. This chain links TRBV4-2 with TRBJ2-7, with TRBD1 identical over 8 bases. J lost 3 bases, V lost 5 bases, and 6 bases had no gene match. The germline V gene has CDR1 LGHNA and CDR2 YNFKEQ. The CDR3 covers 14 residues. The CDR3, as DNA: TGTGCCAGCAGCTTGACAGGGGCCGACTACGAGCAGTACTTC. This codes for CASSLTGADYEQYF.